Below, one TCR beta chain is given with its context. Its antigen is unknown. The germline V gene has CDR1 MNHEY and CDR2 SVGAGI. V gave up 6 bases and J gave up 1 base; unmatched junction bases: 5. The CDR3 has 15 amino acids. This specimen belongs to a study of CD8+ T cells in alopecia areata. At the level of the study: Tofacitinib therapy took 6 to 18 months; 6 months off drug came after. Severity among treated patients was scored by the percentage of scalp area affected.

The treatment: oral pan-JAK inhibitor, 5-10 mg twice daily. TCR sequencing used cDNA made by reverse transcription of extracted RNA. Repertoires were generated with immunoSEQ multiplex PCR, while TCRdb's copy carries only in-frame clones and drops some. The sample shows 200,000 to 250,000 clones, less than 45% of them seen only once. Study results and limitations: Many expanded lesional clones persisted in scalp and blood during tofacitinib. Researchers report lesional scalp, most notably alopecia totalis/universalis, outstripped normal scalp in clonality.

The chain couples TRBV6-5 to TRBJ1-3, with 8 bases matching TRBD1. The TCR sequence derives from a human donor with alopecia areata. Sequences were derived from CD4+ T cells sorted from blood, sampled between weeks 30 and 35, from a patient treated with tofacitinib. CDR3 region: CASSVDRGSGNTIYF. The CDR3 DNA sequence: TGTGCCAGCAGCGTTGACAGGGGATCTGGAAACACCATATATTTT.